The clone carrying this TCR beta chain was seen a handful of times. This sample stems from a study of blood T cell repertoires in COVID-19. Study background: The samples span acute and convalescent COVID-19 from the United States, Italy and Spain. T cells, B-cell-depleted T cells, or PBMCs provided the cDNA or gDNA that served as material.

Authors' data handling: Reference gene primer amplification gave nucleated cell count estimates. TCRdb's copy holds only in-frame clones and misses some; the assay was immunoSEQ multiplex PCR. The D gene and trimming were derived from the DNA, and the V and J assignments and clone size from that table. Of 140,000 or so clones listed, 70% to 90% are singletons. The germline V gene encodes CDR1 LGHDT and CDR2 YNNKEL (reference sequence). The ends were cut back, 0 bases at V and 13 bases at J, with 15 bases in the middle. The CDR3 covers 14 residues. This TCR was sampled from a woman aged 45-65 years with acute COVID-19. This chain joins TRBV3-1 (or the pseudogene TRBV3-2) and TRBJ2-2; D possibly corresponds to TRBD1 (6 bases). Material: PBMCs or T cells enriched from blood (not recorded which). The CDR3 coding sequence is TGTGCCAGCAGCCAAGAAGGACAGAAGGGAGTGCTGTTTTTT. Protein product: CASSQEGQKGVLFF.